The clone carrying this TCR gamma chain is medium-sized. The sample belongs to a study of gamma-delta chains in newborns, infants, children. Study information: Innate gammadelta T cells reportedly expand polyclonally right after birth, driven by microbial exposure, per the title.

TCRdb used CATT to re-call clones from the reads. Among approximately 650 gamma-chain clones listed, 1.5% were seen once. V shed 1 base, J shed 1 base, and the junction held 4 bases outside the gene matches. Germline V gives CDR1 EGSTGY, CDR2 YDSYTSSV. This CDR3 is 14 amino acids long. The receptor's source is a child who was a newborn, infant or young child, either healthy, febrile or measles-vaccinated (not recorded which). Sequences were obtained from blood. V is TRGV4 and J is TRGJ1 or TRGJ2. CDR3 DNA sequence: TGTGCCACCTGGGATGGAAAAAATTATTATAAGAAACTCTTT. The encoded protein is CATWDGKNYYKKLF.